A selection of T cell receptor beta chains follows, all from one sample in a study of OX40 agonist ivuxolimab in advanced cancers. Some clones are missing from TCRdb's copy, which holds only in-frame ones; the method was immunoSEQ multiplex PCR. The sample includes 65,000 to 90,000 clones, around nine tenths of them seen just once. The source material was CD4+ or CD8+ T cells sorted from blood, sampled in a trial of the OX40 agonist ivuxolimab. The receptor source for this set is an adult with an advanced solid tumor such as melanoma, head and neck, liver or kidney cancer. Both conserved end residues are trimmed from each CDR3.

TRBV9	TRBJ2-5	ASSVEGLGETQY
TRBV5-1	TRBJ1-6	ASSYGGYNSPLH
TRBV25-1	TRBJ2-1	ASSEGRGLYNEQF
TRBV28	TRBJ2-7	ASSLVRGRAKEQY
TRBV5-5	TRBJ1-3	ASSLQGLGNTIY
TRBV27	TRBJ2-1	ASSAGVSSYNEQF
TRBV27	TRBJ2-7	ASSTLYEQY
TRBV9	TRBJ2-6	ASRGLGSGANVLT
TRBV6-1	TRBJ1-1	ASRRPGEDTEAF
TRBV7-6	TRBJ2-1	ASSLAVRANEQF
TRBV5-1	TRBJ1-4	ASSLGSGAGEKLF
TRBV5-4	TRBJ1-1	ASSVRTWGGTEAF
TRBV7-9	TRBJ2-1	ASSPRGNNEQF
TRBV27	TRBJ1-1	ASSLGSPITTMNTEAF
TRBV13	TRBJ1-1	ASSARQGGNTEAF
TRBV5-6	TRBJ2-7	ASSSGTVSYEQY
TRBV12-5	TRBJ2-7	ASGSAGTASYEQY
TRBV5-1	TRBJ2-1	ASCTSGGAYNEQF
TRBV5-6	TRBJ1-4	ASSLGTESGEKLF
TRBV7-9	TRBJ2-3	ASSSPPSGLAGERNTQY
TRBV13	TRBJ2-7	ASKGTGIYEQY
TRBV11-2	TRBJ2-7	ASSPLGQY
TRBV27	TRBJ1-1	ASSLIGDTEAF
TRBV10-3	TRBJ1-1	AISESSTIPTEAF
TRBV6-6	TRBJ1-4	ASSFGDEKLF
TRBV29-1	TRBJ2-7	SVPGTGRPYEQY
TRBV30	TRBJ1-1	AWSQFTTANTEAF
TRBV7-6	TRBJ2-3	ASSLMGATDTQY
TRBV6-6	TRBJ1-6	ASSYDSAFNSPLH
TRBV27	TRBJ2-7	ASSLWSPRDRGYEQY
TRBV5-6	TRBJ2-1	ASSLGLSSYNEQF
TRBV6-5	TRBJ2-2	ASSFAGSGTGELF
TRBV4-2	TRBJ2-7	ASSQERADEQY
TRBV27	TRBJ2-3	ASSLYRANTDTQY